This TCR beta chain stems from a study of blood T cell repertoires in COVID-19. For the study at large: Whether acute or convalescent, the COVID-19 samples came from the United States, Italy and Spain. The analysed material was cDNA or gDNA that came from T cells, B-cell-depleted T cells, or PBMCs.

Per the authors' pipeline: It was from reference gene primer amplification that nucleated cell counts were estimated. Here immunoSEQ multiplex PCR was the method, and the copy in TCRdb shows in-frame clones only, minus some. That table gives V, J and clone size, and the DNA gave D and trimming. This sample yields about 120,000 clones, of which approximately 90% are seen a single time; 3% to 3.5% belongs to the top ten. V was clipped by 3 bases and J by 2 bases, with 9 bases between them. Per the germline V gene, CDR1 is MDHEN and CDR2 is SYDVKM. CDR3 length equals 14 residues. This clonotype was obtained from a woman in her forties or fifties with acute or convalescent COVID-19. The V gene is TRBV28, the J gene TRBJ2-3; maybe TRBD1 (5 bases). The sample consisted of peripheral blood. CDR3 loop: CASSFTRDTDTQYF. The DNA of the CDR3 is TGTGCCAGCAGTTTCACCAGGGACACAGATACGCAGTATTTT. Looking up the rest from reference TRBV28 and TRBJ2-3 gives the full variable domain: DVKVTQSSRYLVKRTGEKVFLECVQDMDHENMFWYRQDPGLGLRLIYFSYDVKMKEKGDIPEGYSVSREKKERFSLILESASTNQTSMYLCASSFTRDTDTQYFGPGTRLTVL.